Presented here are 20 T cell receptor beta chains from one specimen sequenced in a study of monozygotic twins with inflammatory bowel disease. TCRdb reprocessed the 5' RACE reads, with one entry per CDR3 protein and no DNA. The data include some 160,000 distinct CDR3 sequences; the top ten clones carry around 7%. Material: blood. The receptors shown here come from a human donor with ulcerative colitis or Crohn's disease, or a healthy co-twin of an affected twin (not recorded which).

The chain employs TRBV10-3 and TRBJ2-3; checking the TCRdb D call of TRBD1 is not possible without DNA. The CDR3 extends over 13 amino acids. Germline V gene lookup returns CDR1 ENHRY and CDR2 SYGVKD. CDR3 region: CASRTGATDTQYF.

J is TRBJ1-2 and V is TRBV29-1; the D gene TCRdb calls, TRBD1, cannot be checked with no DNA. CDR3 length: 11 amino acids. The V gene's germline CDR1 is SQVTM and CDR2 ANQGSEA. CDR3: CSGQTGDGYTF.

This chain links TRBV12-3 or TRBV12-4 with TRBJ2-1; the D call from TCRdb, TRBD1, cannot be confirmed without DNA. The CDR3 covers 17 residues. The CDR3 sequence is CASSLVPGTGHNNEQFF.

The chain employs TRBV7-2 and TRBJ2-2; TCRdb outputs TRBD1, but without DNA this stays unchecked. The CDR3 is 15 residues long. The germline gives CDR1 SGHTA, CDR2 FQGNSA. The CDR3 spells CASSKGQGIGGELFF.

V usage is TRBV7-9 and J usage is TRBJ1-6. The CDR3 length is 15 residues. Germline CDR1 is SEHNR and CDR2 is FQNEAQ (reference sequence). The CDR3 protein is CASSPGLLNNSPLHF.

The chain joins TRBV5-1 to TRBJ2-7; the TRBD2 assignment by TCRdb is unverifiable without DNA. Germline-derived CDR1 and CDR2 are SGHRS and YFSETQ. This CDR3 has 18 amino acids. The CDR3 sequence: CASSSGLAGGSISYEQYF.

The chain carries TRBV6-1 and TRBJ2-7; TCRdb's D call of TRBD1 is untestable without DNA. CDR3 length: 14 amino acids. The germline V gene encodes CDR1 MNHNS and CDR2 SASEGT. Here the CDR3 reads CASSPDRGGYEQYF.

This chain joins TRBV20-1 and TRBJ1-4. The CDR3 sequence is 15 residues long. Germline CDR1 and CDR2: DFQATT and SNEGSKA (reference sequence). The CDR3 sequence: CSASMGTPLSEKLFF.

V usage is TRBV10-3 and J usage is TRBJ2-7; TCRdb indicates TRBD1, and absent DNA this call remains unverified. The CDR3 has 15 residues. Germline V lookup: CDR1 ENHRY, CDR2 SYGVKD. The CDR3 here is CAISERSTGEYEQYF.

The chain uses TRBV6-6 and TRBJ2-5. Germline V CDR1 and CDR2: MNHNY, SVGAGI (reference sequence). The CDR3 extends over 14 amino acids. CDR3 in amino acids: CASSYSHLLETQYF.

The chain uses TRBV7-9 and TRBJ2-3; TCRdb lists TRBD2, though no DNA is available to test this call. CDR1 SEHNR and CDR2 FQNEAQ come from the germline V gene (reference sequence). This CDR3 region has 16 residues. The CDR3 here is CASSLEAGSLGDTQYF.

CDR3 amino acids: CATSRVGTNEKLFF. This rearrangement joins TRBV15 to TRBJ1-4. The CDR3 contains 14 residues. Germline V gene data show CDR1 as LNHNV and CDR2 as YYDKDF (reference sequence).

The rearrangement joins TRBV20-1 to TRBJ2-1; there is no DNA to check the TCRdb D call of TRBD1. The length of the CDR3 is 16 residues. CDR1 and CDR2 (germline): DFQATT, SNEGSKA (reference sequence). This CDR3 reads CSARDGRDTVYNEQFF.

The rearrangement uses TRBV5-1 and TRBJ1-3; TCRdb reports TRBD1, a call that lacks DNA to check it against. The CDR3 has 13 amino acids. Germline V lookup: CDR1 SGHRS, CDR2 YFSETQ. CDR3 sequence: CASSYGQGGTIYF.

V gene TRBV7-2 combines with J gene TRBJ2-7. This CDR3 has 13 residues. Germline-derived CDR1 and CDR2 are SGHTA and FQGNSA. This CDR3 is CASSRITYLEQYF.

V and J are TRBV25-1 and TRBJ1-2; the D gene TCRdb calls, TRBD1, cannot be checked with no DNA. Looked up from germline, CDR1 is MGHDK and CDR2 is SYGVNS. The CDR3 has 14 amino acids. The CDR3 region is CASSELDRANGYTF.

This rearrangement joins TRBV7-7 to TRBJ2-1; with no DNA, the TCRdb D assignment of TRBD1 cannot be verified. The V gene's germline CDR1 is SSHAT and CDR2 FNYEAQ (reference sequence). The CDR3 has 15 residues. CDR3: CASSTSLTGAGEQFF.

The rearrangement uses TRBV12-3 or TRBV12-4 and TRBJ2-7; TCRdb proposes TRBD1, but this gene call is untestable without DNA. This CDR3 has 14 amino acids. CDR3 sequence: CASSLRQLAYEQYF.

This sequence joins TRBV6-1 and TRBJ2-4. The CDR3 spans 16 residues. Germline-derived CDR1 and CDR2 are MNHNS and SASEGT. CDR3 loop: CASIGIGLGLENMQYF.

The J gene is TRBJ2-3, the V gene TRBV4-1; the TRBD1 assignment by TCRdb is unverifiable without DNA. CDR1 and CDR2 (germline): MGHRA, YSYEKL. The CDR3 totals 16 residues. The CDR3: CASSQGRGLGTDTQYF.